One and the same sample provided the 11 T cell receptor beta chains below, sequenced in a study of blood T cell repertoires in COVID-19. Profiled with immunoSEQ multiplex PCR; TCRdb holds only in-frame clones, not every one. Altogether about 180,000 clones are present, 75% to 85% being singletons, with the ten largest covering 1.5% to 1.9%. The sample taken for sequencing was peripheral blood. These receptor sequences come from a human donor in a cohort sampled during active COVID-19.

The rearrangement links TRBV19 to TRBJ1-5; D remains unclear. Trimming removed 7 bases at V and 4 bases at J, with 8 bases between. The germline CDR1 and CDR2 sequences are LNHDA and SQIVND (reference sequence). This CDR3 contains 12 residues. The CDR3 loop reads CASNFLNQPQHF. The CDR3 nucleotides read TGTGCCAGTAATTTCCTGAATCAGCCCCAGCATTTT.

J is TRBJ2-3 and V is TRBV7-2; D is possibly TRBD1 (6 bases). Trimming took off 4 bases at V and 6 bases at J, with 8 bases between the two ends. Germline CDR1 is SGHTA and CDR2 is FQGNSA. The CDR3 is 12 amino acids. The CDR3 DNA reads TGTGCCAGCAGCTCCCAGGGGGATACGCAGTATTTT. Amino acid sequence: CASSSQGDTQYF.

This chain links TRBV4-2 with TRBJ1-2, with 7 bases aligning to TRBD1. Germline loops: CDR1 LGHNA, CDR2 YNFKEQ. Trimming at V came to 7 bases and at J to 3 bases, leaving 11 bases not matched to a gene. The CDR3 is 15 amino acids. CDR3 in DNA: TGTGCCAGCACCTCCGGGACAGTCGTAGACTATGGCTACACCTTC. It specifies CASTSGTVVDYGYTF.

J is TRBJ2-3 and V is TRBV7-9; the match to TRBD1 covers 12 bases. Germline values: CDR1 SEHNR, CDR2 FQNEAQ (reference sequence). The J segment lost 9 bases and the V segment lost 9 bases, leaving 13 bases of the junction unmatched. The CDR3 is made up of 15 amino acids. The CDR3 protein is CASTFPGQGAGTQYF. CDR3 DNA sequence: TGTGCCAGTACCTTCCCGGGACAGGGGGCAGGAACGCAGTATTTT.

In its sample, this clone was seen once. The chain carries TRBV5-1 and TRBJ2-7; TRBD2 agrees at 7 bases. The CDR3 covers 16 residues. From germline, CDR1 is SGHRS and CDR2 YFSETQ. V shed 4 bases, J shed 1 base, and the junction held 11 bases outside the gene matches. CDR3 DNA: TGCGCCAGCAGCCCGGAGGCGGGAGAGGGGTCCTACGAGCAGTACTTC. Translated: CASSPEAGEGSYEQYF. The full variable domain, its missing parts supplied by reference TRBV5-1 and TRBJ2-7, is KAGVTQTPRYLIKTRGQQVTLSCSPISGHRSVSWYQQTPGQGLQFLFEYFSETQRNKGNFPGRFSGRQFSNSRSEMNVSTLELGDSALYLCASSPEAGEGSYEQYFGPGTRLTVT.

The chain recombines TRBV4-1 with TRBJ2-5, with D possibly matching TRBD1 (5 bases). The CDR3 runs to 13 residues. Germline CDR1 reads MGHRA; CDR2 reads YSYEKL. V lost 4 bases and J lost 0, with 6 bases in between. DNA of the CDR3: TGCGCCAGCAGCCTGACAGACCAAGAGACCCAGTACTTC. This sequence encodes CASSLTDQETQYF.

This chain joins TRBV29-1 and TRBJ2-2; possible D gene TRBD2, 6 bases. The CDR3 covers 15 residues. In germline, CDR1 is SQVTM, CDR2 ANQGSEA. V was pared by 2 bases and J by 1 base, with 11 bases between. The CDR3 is CSVELGLKNTGELFF. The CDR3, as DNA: TGCAGCGTTGAACTGGGACTCAAGAACACCGGGGAGCTGTTTTTT.

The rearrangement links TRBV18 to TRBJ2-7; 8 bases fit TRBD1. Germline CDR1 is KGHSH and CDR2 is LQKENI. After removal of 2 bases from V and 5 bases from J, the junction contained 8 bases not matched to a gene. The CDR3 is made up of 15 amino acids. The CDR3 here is CASSPGQGTLDEQYF. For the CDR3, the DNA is TGTGCCAGCTCACCAGGACAGGGAACCCTCGACGAGCAGTACTTC.

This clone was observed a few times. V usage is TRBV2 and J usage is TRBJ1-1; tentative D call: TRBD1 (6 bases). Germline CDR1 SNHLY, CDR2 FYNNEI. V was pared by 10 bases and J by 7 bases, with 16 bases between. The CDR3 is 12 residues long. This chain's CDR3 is CATQSTRGEAFF. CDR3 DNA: TGTGCCACCCAGTCGACCAGGGGTGAAGCTTTCTTT.

DNA of the CDR3: TGTGCCAGCAGCTTCAAAGGAAAGTGGCGTGACAGAAACAATGAGCAGTTCTTC. Amino acid sequence: CASSFKGKWRDRNNEQFF. The chain carries TRBV7-6 and TRBJ2-1; tentative D call: TRBD1 (5 bases). CDR1 SGHVS and CDR2 FNYEAQ come from the germline V gene. V lost 3 bases to trimming and J lost 5 bases, with 23 bases between them. This CDR3 is 18 amino acids long.

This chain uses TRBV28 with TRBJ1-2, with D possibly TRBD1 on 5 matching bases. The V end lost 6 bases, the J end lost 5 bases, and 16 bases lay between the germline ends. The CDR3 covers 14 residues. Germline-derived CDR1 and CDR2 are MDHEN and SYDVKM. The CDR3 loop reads CASRGGRGPYGYTF. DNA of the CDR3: TGTGCCAGCAGGGGCGGTAGGGGTCCTTATGGCTACACCTTC.